A selection of T cell receptor beta chains follows, all from one sample in a study of tumor T cells in aggressive B-cell lymphoma. Some clones are missing from TCRdb's copy, which holds only in-frame ones; the method was immunoSEQ multiplex PCR. The repertoire holds 1,700 or so clones, with roughly 86% as singletons. The material sequenced was tumor tissue. Receptors were obtained from an adult with diffuse large B cell lymphoma. CDR3s include the opening cysteine and the closing phenylalanine or tryptophan. A D gene is named only where the DNA matches it firmly. Rows give clone size only sometimes, using once, few, many, or a class for an expanded clone.

clone_size: -
v_call: TRBV15
d_call: -
j_call: TRBJ2-7
cdr3_aa: CATSRVGVGYEQYF
cdr3_nt: TGTGCCACCAGCAGAGTAGGGGTCGGATACGAGCAGTACTTC

clone_size: -
v_call: TRBV5-1
d_call: TRBD1
j_call: TRBJ1-1
cdr3_aa: CASSFGQGNTEAFF
cdr3_nt: TGCGCCAGCAGCTTCGGACAGGGGAACACTGAAGCTTTCTTT

clone_size: few
v_call: TRBV7-9
d_call: -
j_call: TRBJ2-5
cdr3_aa: CASIDPGETQYF
cdr3_nt: TGTGCCAGCATCGACCCGGGGGAGACCCAGTACTTC

clone_size: -
v_call: TRBV2
d_call: -
j_call: TRBJ2-5
cdr3_aa: CASSDPPGWERTQYF
cdr3_nt: TGTGCCAGCAGTGATCCCCCTGGCTGGGAGCGGACCCAGTACTTC

clone_size: -
v_call: TRBV6-6
d_call: -
j_call: TRBJ2-1
cdr3_aa: CASSYSAQSSYNEQFF
cdr3_nt: TGTGCCAGCAGTTACTCCGCCCAATCGAGTTACAATGAGCAGTTCTTC

clone_size: -
v_call: TRBV19
d_call: -
j_call: TRBJ1-1
cdr3_aa: CASSIDRATEAFF
cdr3_nt: TGTGCCAGTAGTATAGACCGCGCCACTGAAGCTTTCTTT

clone_size: -
v_call: TRBV11-2
d_call: TRBD2
j_call: TRBJ2-1
cdr3_aa: CASSQTAGTNYNEQFF
cdr3_nt: TGTGCCAGCAGTCAAACCGCCGGGACTAACTACAATGAGCAGTTCTTC

clone_size: -
v_call: TRBV2
d_call: TRBD1
j_call: TRBJ2-2
cdr3_aa: CASSDPLDRYHAGELFF
cdr3_nt: TGTGCCAGCAGTGATCCCCTGGACAGGTACCATGCCGGGGAGCTGTTTTTT

clone_size: -
v_call: TRBV6-9
d_call: -
j_call: TRBJ2-7
cdr3_aa: CATQNFGGGGF
cdr3_nt: TGTGCCACGCAGAACTTCGGGGGCGGGGGCTTC

clone_size: -
v_call: TRBV5-6
d_call: TRBD2
j_call: TRBJ2-7
cdr3_aa: CASSPGLAAYEQYF
cdr3_nt: TGTGCCAGCAGCCCGGGACTAGCGGCCTACGAGCAGTACTTC

clone_size: -
v_call: TRBV18
d_call: -
j_call: TRBJ2-3
cdr3_aa: CANSSKASDTQYF
cdr3_nt: TGTGCCAACTCCAGTAAAGCGTCAGATACGCAGTATTTT

clone_size: -
v_call: TRBV25-1
d_call: TRBD2
j_call: TRBJ2-1
cdr3_aa: CASSELAGGQGEQFF
cdr3_nt: TGCGCCAGCAGTGAATTGGCGGGAGGGCAGGGGGAGCAGTTCTTC

clone_size: -
v_call: TRBV6-5
d_call: -
j_call: TRBJ1-2
cdr3_aa: CASSYGAVYGYTF
cdr3_nt: TGTGCCAGCAGTTACGGGGCAGTGTATGGCTACACCTTC

clone_size: -
v_call: TRBV7-9
d_call: -
j_call: TRBJ2-1
cdr3_aa: CASSPRQDYNEQFF
cdr3_nt: TGTGCCAGCAGCCCACGACAGGACTACAATGAGCAGTTCTTC

clone_size: -
v_call: TRBV10-2
d_call: TRBD2
j_call: TRBJ2-2
cdr3_aa: CASRWTSGSNTGELFF
cdr3_nt: TGCGCCAGCCGTTGGACTAGCGGGAGTAACACCGGGGAGCTGTTTTTT

clone_size: -
v_call: TRBV7-2
d_call: -
j_call: TRBJ1-2
cdr3_aa: CASSLAAWDINYGYTF
cdr3_nt: TGTGCCAGCAGCTTAGCGGCATGGGACATTAACTATGGCTACACCTTC

clone_size: -
v_call: TRBV14
d_call: TRBD1
j_call: TRBJ1-5
cdr3_aa: CASSQKYTGTVDQPQHF
cdr3_nt: TGTGCCAGCAGCCAAAAATATACCGGGACAGTGGATCAGCCCCAGCATTTT

clone_size: -
v_call: TRBV6-5
d_call: TRBD2
j_call: TRBJ2-1
cdr3_aa: CASSYSQGGYNEQFF
cdr3_nt: TGTGCCAGCAGTTACTCCCAGGGAGGGTACAATGAGCAGTTCTTC

clone_size: once
v_call: TRBV5-1
d_call: TRBD1
j_call: TRBJ1-4
cdr3_aa: CASSSGQGVANEKLFF
cdr3_nt: TGCGCCAGCAGCTCGGGGCAGGGGGTCGCTAATGAAAAACTGTTTTTT

clone_size: once
v_call: TRBV5-1
d_call: TRBD1
j_call: TRBJ1-1
cdr3_aa: CASSAGTGTNTEAFF
cdr3_nt: TGCGCCAGCAGCGCCGGGACAGGGACGAACACTGAAGCTTTCTTT

clone_size: -
v_call: TRBV29-1
d_call: -
j_call: TRBJ1-1
cdr3_aa: CSVDMNTEAFF
cdr3_nt: TGCAGCGTTGATATGAACACTGAAGCTTTCTTT

clone_size: -
v_call: TRBV18
d_call: -
j_call: TRBJ2-7
cdr3_aa: CASSPTQNYEQYF
cdr3_nt: TGTGCCAGCTCACCAACACAAAACTACGAGCAGTACTTC

clone_size: -
v_call: TRBV18
d_call: TRBD1
j_call: TRBJ2-7
cdr3_aa: CASSHTGGPYEQYF
cdr3_nt: TGTGCCAGCTCACATACAGGGGGACCCTACGAGCAGTACTTC

clone_size: -
v_call: TRBV2
d_call: -
j_call: TRBJ1-4
cdr3_aa: CASKGQANEKLFF
cdr3_nt: TGTGCCAGCAAGGGACAAGCTAATGAAAAACTGTTTTTT

clone_size: -
v_call: TRBV9
d_call: -
j_call: TRBJ2-7
cdr3_aa: CASSVEDSLYEQYF
cdr3_nt: TGTGCCAGCAGCGTAGAAGACAGCCTCTACGAGCAGTACTTC

clone_size: -
v_call: TRBV4-2
d_call: -
j_call: TRBJ1-1
cdr3_aa: CASSPQGELNTEAFF
cdr3_nt: TGTGCCAGCAGCCCACAGGGTGAACTGAACACTGAAGCTTTCTTT

clone_size: few
v_call: TRBV21-1
d_call: -
j_call: TRBJ1-4
cdr3_aa: CASSTRTRVPSEKLFF
cdr3_nt: TGTGCCAGCAGCACAAGAACCCGGGTCCCGTCCGAAAAACTGTTTTTT